What follows describes a single T cell receptor beta chain. Its antigen is not identified. Method: immunoSEQ multiplex PCR; TCRdb's copy keeps in-frame clones and lacks some. Of under 2.5 million clones listed, 85% to 95% are singletons. The CDR3 has 14 residues. Trimming cost V 5 bases and J 4 bases; bases outside gene matches: 6. Per the germline V gene, CDR1 is MDHEN and CDR2 is SYDVKM. The data stem from a study of shared clonotypes between healthy human individuals. Study observations and caveats: Donors were few, which limited the genetic and exposure-history diversity represented.

The rearrangement links TRBV28 to TRBJ1-2; 8 bases match TRBD1. This TCR came from a man aged 18 to 29 in good health. Some clones in this sample may be carry-over from other donors' samples. Sequenced input: naive CD4+ T cells from PBMCs. Subset: CD45RA+ positively selected. Here the CDR3 DNA reads TGTGCCAGCAGTCGACAGGGGCCGATCTATGGCTACACCTTC. Its translation is CASSRQGPIYGYTF.